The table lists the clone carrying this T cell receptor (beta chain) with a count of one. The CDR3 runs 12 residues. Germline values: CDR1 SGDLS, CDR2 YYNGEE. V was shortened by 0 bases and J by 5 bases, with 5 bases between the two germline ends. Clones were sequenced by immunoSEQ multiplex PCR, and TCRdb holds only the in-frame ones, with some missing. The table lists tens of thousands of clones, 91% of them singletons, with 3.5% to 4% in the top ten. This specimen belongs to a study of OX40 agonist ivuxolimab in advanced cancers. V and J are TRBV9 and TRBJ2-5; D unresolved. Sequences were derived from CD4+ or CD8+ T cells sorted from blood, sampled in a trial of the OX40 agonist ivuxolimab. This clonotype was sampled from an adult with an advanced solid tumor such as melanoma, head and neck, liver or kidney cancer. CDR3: CASSVEEETQYF. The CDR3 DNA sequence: TGTGCCAGCAGCGTAGAGGAGGAGACCCAGTACTTC.